This entry lists 4 T cell receptor beta chains sequenced from one sample in a study of pediatric ulcerative colitis. Clones were read by immunoSEQ multiplex PCR, and TCRdb kept only the in-frame ones, dropping some. The sample includes tens of thousands of clones, 80% to 90% of them seen just once. Sequencing was performed on blood. These receptors were collected from a boy between 5 and 17 years old with severe ulcerative colitis.

Only one count was recorded for this clone. This chain links TRBV4-3 with TRBJ2-7; possible D gene TRBD1, 6 bases. Looked up from germline, CDR1 is LGHNA and CDR2 is YSLEER. The length of the CDR3 is 13 residues. Deletions cut 3 bases from V and 5 bases from J, with 11 bases between. The CDR3 bases are TGCGCCAGCAGCCAGTCAGGGGCCCACGAGCAGTACTTC. Translation gives CASSQSGAHEQYF.

This rearrangement joins TRBV29-1 to TRBJ1-2; 8 bases align to TRBD1. Germline values: CDR1 SQVTM, CDR2 ANQGSEA. CDR3 length: 13 amino acids. V shed 2 bases and J 4 bases; nucleotides not matched to a gene: 3. The CDR3 reads CSVEMDRVYGYTF. The CDR3 DNA reads TGCAGCGTTGAAATGGACAGGGTCTATGGCTACACCTTC.

The rearrangement links TRBV12-5 to TRBJ2-5; 8 nucleotides agree with TRBD2. The junction had 3 bases not matched to a gene; V was cut back by 1 base and J by 5 bases. Germline V gene lookup returns CDR1 LGHNT and CDR2 FRNRAP. This CDR3 has 14 residues. CDR3 sequence: CASGLGGGRETQYF. In nucleotides, the CDR3 is TGTGCTAGTGGTTTGGGAGGCGGGAGGGAGACCCAGTACTTC.

The gene calls are TRBV7-2 and TRBJ1-2; D remains ambiguous. The germline V gene has CDR1 SGHTA and CDR2 FQGNSA. V lost 0 bases and J 4 bases, leaving 21 bases between the germline ends. The CDR3 totals 18 residues. For the CDR3, the DNA is TGTGCCAGCAGCTTAGCCTCGGCCTTAAGGCCGGTCGTCTATGGCTACACCTTC. Translating it yields CASSLASALRPVVYGYTF.